A single sample gave rise to the 23 T cell receptor beta chains below, sequenced in a study of graft-versus-host responses after intestinal transplantation. Repertoires were generated with immunoSEQ multiplex PCR, while TCRdb's copy carries only in-frame clones and drops some. The repertoire holds about 9,200 clones, with about 93% as singletons. Sequencing was performed on PBMCs, taken approximately 46 days after intestinal transplant. Every receptor here comes from a human patient who received an intestinal transplant, so some T cells may come from the graft donor.

This chain uses TRBV7-6 with TRBJ2-3; 10 positions match TRBD2. The CDR3 is 16 residues long. CDR1 SGHVS and CDR2 FNYEAQ come from the germline V gene. J gave up 2 bases and V 4 bases, and 6 bases lay outside the gene matches. CDR3 coding DNA: TGTGCCAGCAGCTCCGGACTAGCGGATTACACAGATACGCAGTATTTT. It specifies CASSSGLADYTDTQYF. The variable domain in full, with the rest retrieved from reference TRBV7-6 and TRBJ2-3, is GAGVSQSPRYKVTKRGQDVALRCDPISGHVSLYWYRQALGQGPEFLTYFNYEAQQDKSGLPNDRFSAERPEGSISTLTIQRTEQRDSAMYRCASSSGLADYTDTQYFGPGTRLTVL.

V usage is TRBV5-1 and J usage is TRBJ2-7; 15 bases are shared with TRBD2. Germline values: CDR1 SGHRS, CDR2 YFSETQ. Trimming at V came to 3 bases and at J to 1 base, leaving 2 bases not matched to a gene. The CDR3 is 16 amino acids. The DNA for the CDR3 is TGCGCCAGCAGCTCGGGACTAGCGGGAGGTTCCTACGAGCAGTACTTC. It translates to CASSSGLAGGSYEQYF.

This clone showed up just once. The chain joins TRBV13 to TRBJ2-3; D tentatively reads TRBD1 or TRBD2 (5 bases each). Germline V gene sequence: CDR1 PRHDT, CDR2 FYEKMQ (reference sequence). The V and J ends lost 5 bases and 10 bases respectively, with 16 bases between them. This CDR3 has 13 amino acids. CDR3 DNA sequence: TGTGCCAGCAGCGCCAGGGAGAGCGAGTCGCAGTATTTT. Encoded protein: CASSARESESQYF.

The J gene is TRBJ2-1, the V gene TRBV6-6; 7 bases are a match to TRBD2. The CDR3 runs 15 residues. Germline V gene sequence: CDR1 MNHNY, CDR2 SVGAGI (reference sequence). The trim removed 6 bases at V and 8 bases at J, leaving 13 bases unmatched. The CDR3 loop reads CASSPVGGSGDEQFF. The CDR3 DNA reads TGTGCCAGCAGCCCCGTCGGCGGGAGTGGCGATGAGCAGTTCTTC.

The chain combines TRBV6-1 with TRBJ1-3; D remains unclear. V was clipped by 7 bases and J by 4 bases, with 8 bases between them. CDR1 is MNHNS, CDR2 SASEGT, per germline. This CDR3 region has 12 residues. The CDR3 DNA follows: TGTGCCAGCACCGAGGGAGGAAACACCATATATTTT. Protein product: CASTEGGNTIYF.

The CDR3 coding sequence is TGTGCCAGCAGTTACGTCGCACCCAGCTCCTACGAGCAGTACTTC. Its translation: CASSYVAPSSYEQYF. The chain joins TRBV6-6 to TRBJ2-7; D call uncertain. V was trimmed by 2 bases and J by 0 bases, leaving 11 bases between them. The CDR3 loop spans 15 amino acids. Germline lookup yields CDR1 MNHNY and CDR2 SVGAGI (reference sequence).

The rearrangement uses TRBV15 and TRBJ2-7; 7 nucleotides agree with TRBD2. Germline V gene lookup returns CDR1 LNHNV and CDR2 YYDKDF (reference sequence). Trimming at V came to 0 bases and at J to 3 bases, leaving 8 bases not matched to a gene. The CDR3 spans 16 residues. CDR3 protein: CATSRDRAGVNYEQYF. In DNA, the CDR3 is TGTGCCACCAGCAGAGATCGGGCGGGAGTGAACTACGAGCAGTACTTC.

This clone was found once. The V gene is TRBV10-3, the J gene TRBJ2-3; D uncertain. This CDR3 comprises 14 residues. The germline gives CDR1 ENHRY, CDR2 SYGVKD. The germline V and J ends were trimmed by 6 bases and 2 bases, with 12 bases remaining between them. The chain's CDR3 is CAIRGKTYTDTQYF. CDR3 coding DNA: TGTGCCATCAGAGGGAAGACCTACACAGATACGCAGTATTTT.

V and J are TRBV5-1 and TRBJ1-4, with 10 bases identical to TRBD1. The ends lost 4 bases at V and 6 bases at J; junction bases unmatched: 6. This CDR3 region has 15 residues. Germline CDR1 reads SGHRS; CDR2 reads YFSETQ. CDR3 sequence: CASSLRTGGDEKLFF. The CDR3 DNA reads TGCGCCAGCAGCCTCAGGACAGGGGGTGATGAAAAACTGTTTTTT.

The V gene is TRBV2, the J gene TRBJ2-7; 7 bases are shared with TRBD2. This CDR3 has 17 residues. The germline gives CDR1 SNHLY, CDR2 FYNNEI. The junction had 15 bases not matched to a gene; V was cut back by 7 bases and J by 0 bases. This chain's CDR3 is CASKSSSGESSSYEQYF. The CDR3 nucleotides are TGTGCCAGCAAGTCTTCTAGCGGAGAATCTTCCTCCTACGAGCAGTACTTC.

The chain employs TRBV28 and TRBJ2-5; no reliable D call. This CDR3 has 12 amino acids. The germline CDR1 and CDR2 sequences are MDHEN and SYDVKM. Trimming stripped 0 bases from V and 4 bases from J, with 3 bases between. The CDR3 loop reads CASSLWRETQYF. The CDR3 nucleotides read TGTGCCAGCAGTTTATGGCGAGAGACCCAGTACTTC.

This rearrangement joins TRBV6-5 to TRBJ2-3; D call uncertain. The V end lost 5 bases, the J end lost 5 bases, and 8 bases lay between the germline ends. Per the germline V gene, CDR1 is MNHEY and CDR2 is SVGAGI. CDR3 length: 12 amino acids. CDR3: CASSDLGDTQYF. The CDR3 DNA reads as TGTGCCAGCAGTGATCTAGGAGATACGCAGTATTTT.

The sample holds a few counts of this clone. The V and J genes are TRBV6-1 and TRBJ2-7; TRBD1 matches at 9 bases. V dropped 6 bases and J dropped 0; count of bases not matched to a gene: 6. In germline, CDR1 is MNHNS, CDR2 SASEGT. The length of the CDR3 is 15 residues. Here the CDR3 reads CASSTGTGSSYEQYF. The CDR3 DNA sequence: TGTGCCAGCAGCACGGGGACAGGGAGCTCCTACGAGCAGTACTTC.

V usage is TRBV9 and J usage is TRBJ1-3, with D perhaps TRBD1 (5 bases). Deletions cut 4 bases from V and 4 bases from J, with 18 bases between. Germline-derived CDR1 and CDR2 are SGDLS and YYNGEE. The length of the CDR3 is 16 residues. In DNA, the CDR3 is TGTGCCAGCAGCCCCAGGGACCCATCCCCAGGAAACACCATATATTTT. Its protein product is CASSPRDPSPGNTIYF.

This chain links TRBV19 with TRBJ2-6; D might be TRBD1 or TRBD2, each matching 6 bases. This CDR3 region has 15 residues. Trimming stripped 7 bases from V and 0 bases from J, with 10 bases between. Germline loops: CDR1 LNHDA, CDR2 SQIVND (reference sequence). The CDR3 spells CASKGGISGANVLTF. In DNA, the CDR3 is TGTGCCAGTAAGGGGGGAATCTCTGGGGCCAACGTCCTGACTTTC. The complete variable domain, with remaining parts taken from reference TRBV19 and TRBJ2-6, reads DGGITQSPKYLFRKEGQNVTLSCEQNLNHDAMYWYRQDPGQGLRLIYYSQIVNDFQKGDIAEGYSVSREKKESFPLTVTSAQKNPTAFYLCASKGGISGANVLTFGAGSRLTVL.

V is TRBV4-2 and J is TRBJ2-1; 10 bases match TRBD2. CDR1 is LGHNA, CDR2 YNFKEQ, per germline. The CDR3 contains 15 residues. The V gene end was trimmed by 2 bases and the J gene end by 7 bases; junction bases not matched to a gene: 5. The CDR3 sequence is CASSQIAGGGNEQFF. The CDR3 DNA sequence: TGTGCCAGCAGCCAAATAGCGGGGGGTGGTAATGAGCAGTTCTTC.

The V and J genes are TRBV27 and TRBJ2-1; unclear D gene. Germline V gene sequence: CDR1 MNHEY, CDR2 SMNVEV (reference sequence). Trimming removed 0 bases from V and 3 bases from J, with 9 bases in between. CDR3 size: 15 residues. CDR3 in DNA: TGTGCCAGCAGTTTATCGGGGTATGGCTACAATGAGCAGTTCTTC. It translates to CASSLSGYGYNEQFF.

The rearrangement joins TRBV28 to TRBJ2-2; D possibly corresponds to TRBD1 (6 bases). CDR1 is MDHEN and CDR2 is SYDVKM in the germline V gene. V gave up 7 bases and J gave up 4 bases, with 19 bases separating them. The CDR3 runs to 16 residues. In DNA, the CDR3 is TGTGCCAGCAAACAGGGTTTTATATTGATCACCGGGGAGCTGTTTTTT. This sequence encodes CASKQGFILITGELFF.

The rearrangement uses TRBV7-9 and TRBJ2-7, with no clear D. Germline V gene lookup returns CDR1 SEHNR and CDR2 FQNEAQ (reference sequence). This CDR3 has 14 amino acids. The V end lost 5 bases, the J end lost 8 bases, and 19 bases lay between the germline ends. For the CDR3, the DNA is TGTGCCAGCAGCCCTTCAAGTAATCTACGACAGCAGTACTTC. Translated: CASSPSSNLRQQYF.

The V and J genes are TRBV6-5 and TRBJ2-7, with D perhaps TRBD1 (6 bases). Germline lookup yields CDR1 MNHEY and CDR2 SVGAGI. The V gene lost 0 bases and the J gene lost 4 bases, with 13 bases spanning the gap. The CDR3 extends over 15 amino acids. The chain's CDR3 is CASSYSRDRSYEQYF. The CDR3 nucleotides are TGTGCCAGCAGTTACTCGCGAGACAGGTCGTACGAGCAGTACTTC.

The gene calls are TRBV28 and TRBJ2-3; possibly TRBD1 for D (7 bases). V gave up 8 bases and J gave up 6 bases, with 21 bases separating them. Germline lookup yields CDR1 MDHEN and CDR2 SYDVKM. The CDR3 has 15 residues. CDR3 in amino acids: CASSRGKGGKDTQYF. CDR3 DNA: TGTGCCAGCTCCAGGGGGAAGGGGGGTAAGGATACGCAGTATTTT.

This clone was counted between two and nine times. The CDR3 DNA follows: TGTGCCCGTGGGGGGGACAGGGAAATGAACACTGAAGCTTTCTTT. Protein sequence: CARGGDREMNTEAFF. The chain carries TRBV7-3 and TRBJ1-1, with TRBD1 matching over 9 bases. Per the germline V gene, CDR1 is SGHTA and CDR2 is FQGTGA. J lost 0 bases, V lost 11 bases, and 10 bases had no gene match. The CDR3 covers 15 residues.

This clone was seen only a few times. The chain employs TRBV5-1 and TRBJ2-7; the D is unclear. Germline V gives CDR1 SGHRS, CDR2 YFSETQ. CDR3 size: 13 residues. Trimming stripped 0 bases from V and 3 bases from J, with 7 bases between. The CDR3 region is CASSLAPDYEQYF. CDR3 in DNA: TGCGCCAGCAGCTTGGCCCCAGACTACGAGCAGTACTTC.